This TCR beta chain comes out of a study of blood T cell repertoires in COVID-19. Across the study: COVID-19 samples collected from the United States, Italy and Spain covered acute and convalescent phases. In each case, the material was cDNA or gDNA derived from T cells, B-cell-depleted T cells, or PBMCs.

A single count supports this clone. Libraries were prepared by immunoSEQ multiplex PCR; TCRdb keeps only in-frame clonotypes and omits some of them. The sample contains about 120,000 clones, around 76% of which appear only once. The CDR3 contains 17 residues. Germline CDR1 reads MNHEY; CDR2 reads SMNVEV (reference sequence). Trimming cost V 5 bases and J 2 bases; bases outside gene matches: 14. The source is a woman aged 80 or over with acute or convalescent COVID-19. The V gene is TRBV27, the J gene TRBJ2-7; 8 positions agree with TRBD2. The sequenced sample was peripheral blood. The CDR3 DNA sequence: TGTGCCAGCAGTGCCCAGCGTCTAGCGGGCATCCCCTACGAGCAGTACTTC. It specifies CASSAQRLAGIPYEQYF.